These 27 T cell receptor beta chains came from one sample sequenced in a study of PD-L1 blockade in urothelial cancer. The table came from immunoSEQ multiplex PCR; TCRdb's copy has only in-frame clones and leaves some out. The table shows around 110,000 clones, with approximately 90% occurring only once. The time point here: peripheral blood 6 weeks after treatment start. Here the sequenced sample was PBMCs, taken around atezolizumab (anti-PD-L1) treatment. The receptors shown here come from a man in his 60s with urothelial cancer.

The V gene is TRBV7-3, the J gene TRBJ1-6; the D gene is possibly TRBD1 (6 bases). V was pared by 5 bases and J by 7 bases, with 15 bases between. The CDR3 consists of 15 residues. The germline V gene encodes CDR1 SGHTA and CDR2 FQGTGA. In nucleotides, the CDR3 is TGTGCCAGCAGCCCGAGGACAGACCCCAATTCACCCCTCCACTTT. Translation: CASSPRTDPNSPLHF.

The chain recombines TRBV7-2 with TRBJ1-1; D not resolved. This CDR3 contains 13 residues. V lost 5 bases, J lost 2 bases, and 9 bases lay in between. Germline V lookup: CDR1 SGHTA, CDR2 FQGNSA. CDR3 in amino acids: CASSLLYNTEAFF. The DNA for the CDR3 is TGTGCCAGCAGCCTCCTATACAACACTGAAGCTTTCTTT. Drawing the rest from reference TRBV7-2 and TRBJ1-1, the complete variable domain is GAGVSQSPSNKVTEKGKDVELRCDPISGHTALYWYRQSLGQGLEFLIYFQGNSAPDKSGLPSDRFSAERTGGSVSTLTIQRTQQEDSAVYLCASSLLYNTEAFFGQGTRLTVV.

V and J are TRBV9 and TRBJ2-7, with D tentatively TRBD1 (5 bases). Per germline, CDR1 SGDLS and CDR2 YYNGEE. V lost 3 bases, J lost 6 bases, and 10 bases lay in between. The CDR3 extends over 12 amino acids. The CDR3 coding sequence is TGTGCCAGCAGCGACCAGGGCGGCGAGCAGTACTTC. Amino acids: CASSDQGGEQYF.

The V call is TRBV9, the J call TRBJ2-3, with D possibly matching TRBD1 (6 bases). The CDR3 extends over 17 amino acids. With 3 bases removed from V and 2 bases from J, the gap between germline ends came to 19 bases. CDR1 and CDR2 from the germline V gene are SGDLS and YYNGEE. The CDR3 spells CASSEREQGLLTDTQYF. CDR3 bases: TGTGCCAGCAGCGAACGGGAACAGGGTCTACTCACAGATACGCAGTATTTT.

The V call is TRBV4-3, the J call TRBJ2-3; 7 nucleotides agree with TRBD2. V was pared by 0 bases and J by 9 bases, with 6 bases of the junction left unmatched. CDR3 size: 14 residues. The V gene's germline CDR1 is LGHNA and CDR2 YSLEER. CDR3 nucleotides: TGCGCCAGCAGCCAAGATGGGCAGGGAGGGACGCAGTATTTT. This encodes CASSQDGQGGTQYF.

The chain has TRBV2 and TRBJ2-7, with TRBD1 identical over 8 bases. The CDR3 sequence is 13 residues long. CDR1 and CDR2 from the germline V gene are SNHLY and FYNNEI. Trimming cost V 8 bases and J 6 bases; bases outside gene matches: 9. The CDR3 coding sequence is TGTGCCAGCCAAGGACAGGGAAAAACCGAGCAGTACTTC. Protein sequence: CASQGQGKTEQYF.

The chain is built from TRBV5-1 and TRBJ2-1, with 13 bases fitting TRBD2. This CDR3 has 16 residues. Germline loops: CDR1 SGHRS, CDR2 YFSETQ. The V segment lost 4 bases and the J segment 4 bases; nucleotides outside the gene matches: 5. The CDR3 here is CASSGTSGVTYNEQFF. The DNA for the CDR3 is TGCGCCAGCAGCGGGACTAGCGGGGTTACTTACAATGAGCAGTTCTTC.

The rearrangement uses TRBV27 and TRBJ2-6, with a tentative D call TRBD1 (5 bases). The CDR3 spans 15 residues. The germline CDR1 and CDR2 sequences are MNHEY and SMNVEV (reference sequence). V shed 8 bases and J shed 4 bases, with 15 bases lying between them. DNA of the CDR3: TGTGCCAGCGGTCCTCCAGGGTCCGGGGCCAACGTCCTGACTTTC. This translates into CASGPPGSGANVLTF.

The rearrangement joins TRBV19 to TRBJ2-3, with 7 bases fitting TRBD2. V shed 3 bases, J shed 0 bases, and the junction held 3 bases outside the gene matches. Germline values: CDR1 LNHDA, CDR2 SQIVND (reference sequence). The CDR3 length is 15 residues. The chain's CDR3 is CASSMSGGSTDTQYF. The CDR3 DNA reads TGTGCCAGTAGTATGTCCGGGGGGAGCACAGATACGCAGTATTTT. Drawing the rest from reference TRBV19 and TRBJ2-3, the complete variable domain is DGGITQSPKYLFRKEGQNVTLSCEQNLNHDAMYWYRQDPGQGLRLIYYSQIVNDFQKGDIAEGYSVSREKKESFPLTVTSAQKNPTAFYLCASSMSGGSTDTQYFGPGTRLTVL.

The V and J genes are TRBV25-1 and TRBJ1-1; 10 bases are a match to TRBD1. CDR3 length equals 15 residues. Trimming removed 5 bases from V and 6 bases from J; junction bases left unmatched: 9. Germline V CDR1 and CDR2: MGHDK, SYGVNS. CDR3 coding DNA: TGTGCCAGCAGTCCTCCGGGACAGGGGTTAGCTGAAGCTTTCTTT. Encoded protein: CASSPPGQGLAEAFF.

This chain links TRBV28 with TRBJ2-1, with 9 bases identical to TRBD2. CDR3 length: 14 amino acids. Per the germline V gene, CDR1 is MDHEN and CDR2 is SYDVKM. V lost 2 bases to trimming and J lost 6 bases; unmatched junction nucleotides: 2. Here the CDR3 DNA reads TGTGCCAGCAGTTTAGCGGGAGGGTTCAATGAGCAGTTCTTC. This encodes CASSLAGGFNEQFF. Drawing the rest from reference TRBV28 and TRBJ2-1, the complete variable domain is DVKVTQSSRYLVKRTGEKVFLECVQDMDHENMFWYRQDPGLGLRLIYFSYDVKMKEKGDIPEGYSVSREKKERFSLILESASTNQTSMYLCASSLAGGFNEQFFGPGTRLTVL.

CDR3 loop: CASSLYEGVGTGELFF. CDR3 DNA: TGCGCCAGCAGCTTGTATGAGGGGGTAGGCACCGGGGAGCTGTTTTTT. The gene calls are TRBV5-1 and TRBJ2-2; a weak D match, TRBD1 (6 bases). V was shortened by 1 base and J by 4 bases, with 14 bases between the two germline ends. The length of the CDR3 is 16 residues. Germline V gene data show CDR1 as SGHRS and CDR2 as YFSETQ. The whole variable domain, remainder taken from reference TRBV5-1 and TRBJ2-2, is KAGVTQTPRYLIKTRGQQVTLSCSPISGHRSVSWYQQTPGQGLQFLFEYFSETQRNKGNFPGRFSGRQFSNSRSEMNVSTLELGDSALYLCASSLYEGVGTGELFFGEGSRLTVL.

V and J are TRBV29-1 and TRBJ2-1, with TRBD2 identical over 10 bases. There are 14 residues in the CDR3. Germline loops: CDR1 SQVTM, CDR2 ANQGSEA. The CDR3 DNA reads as TGCATCGTGTCTAGCGGGGGAGCATACAATGAGCAGTTCTTC. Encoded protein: CIVSSGGAYNEQFF.

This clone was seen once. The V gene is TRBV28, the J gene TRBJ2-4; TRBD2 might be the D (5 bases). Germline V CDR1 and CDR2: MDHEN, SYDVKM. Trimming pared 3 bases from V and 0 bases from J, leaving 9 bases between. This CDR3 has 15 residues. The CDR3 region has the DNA TGTGCCAGCAGTTTTTTCGGGATAGCCAAAAACATTCAGTACTTC. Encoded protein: CASSFFGIAKNIQYF.

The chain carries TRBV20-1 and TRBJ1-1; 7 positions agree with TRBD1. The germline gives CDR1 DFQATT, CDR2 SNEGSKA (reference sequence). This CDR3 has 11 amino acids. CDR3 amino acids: CRADRDTEAFF. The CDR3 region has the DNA TGCAGAGCCGACAGGGACACTGAAGCTTTCTTT.

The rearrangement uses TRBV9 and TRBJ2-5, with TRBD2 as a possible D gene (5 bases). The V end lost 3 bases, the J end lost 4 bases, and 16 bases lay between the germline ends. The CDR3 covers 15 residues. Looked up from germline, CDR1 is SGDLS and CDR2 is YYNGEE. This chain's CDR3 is CASSAMGWAGETQYF. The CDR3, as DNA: TGTGCCAGCAGCGCCATGGGGTGGGCGGGAGAGACCCAGTACTTC.

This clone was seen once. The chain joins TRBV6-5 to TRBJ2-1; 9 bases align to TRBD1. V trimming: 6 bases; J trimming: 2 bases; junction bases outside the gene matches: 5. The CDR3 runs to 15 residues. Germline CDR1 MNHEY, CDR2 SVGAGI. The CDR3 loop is CASRSGTGTYNEQFF. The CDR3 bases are TGTGCCAGCAGGTCCGGGACAGGGACCTACAATGAGCAGTTCTTC.

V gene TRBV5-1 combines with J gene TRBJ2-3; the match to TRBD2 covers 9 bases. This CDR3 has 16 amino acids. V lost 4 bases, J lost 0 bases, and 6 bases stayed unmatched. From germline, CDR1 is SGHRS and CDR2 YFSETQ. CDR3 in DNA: TGCGCCAGCAGCCAACCAGCGGGGGGTAGCACAGATACGCAGTATTTT. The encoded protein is CASSQPAGGSTDTQYF. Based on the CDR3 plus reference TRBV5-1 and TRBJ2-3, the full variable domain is KAGVTQTPRYLIKTRGQQVTLSCSPISGHRSVSWYQQTPGQGLQFLFEYFSETQRNKGNFPGRFSGRQFSNSRSEMNVSTLELGDSALYLCASSQPAGGSTDTQYFGPGTRLTVL.

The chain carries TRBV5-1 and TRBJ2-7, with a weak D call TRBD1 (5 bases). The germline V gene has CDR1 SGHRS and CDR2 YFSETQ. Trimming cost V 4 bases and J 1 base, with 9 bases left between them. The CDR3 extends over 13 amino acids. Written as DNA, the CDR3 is TGCGCCAGCAGCACAGGACCATCCTACGAGCAGTACTTC. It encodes CASSTGPSYEQYF.

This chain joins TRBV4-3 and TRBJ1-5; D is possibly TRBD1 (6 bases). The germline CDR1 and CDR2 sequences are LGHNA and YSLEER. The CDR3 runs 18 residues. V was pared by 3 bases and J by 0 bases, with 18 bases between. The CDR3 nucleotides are TGCGCCAGCAGCCAGGAGCCGGGACAATTATATAGCAATCAGCCCCAGCATTTT. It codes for CASSQEPGQLYSNQPQHF.

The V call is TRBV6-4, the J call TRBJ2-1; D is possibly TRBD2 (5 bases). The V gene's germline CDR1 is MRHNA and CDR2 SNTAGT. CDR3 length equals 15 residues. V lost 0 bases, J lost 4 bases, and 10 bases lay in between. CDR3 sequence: CASSDSTGVYNEQFF. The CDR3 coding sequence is TGTGCCAGCAGTGACTCCACCGGGGTTTACAATGAGCAGTTCTTC.

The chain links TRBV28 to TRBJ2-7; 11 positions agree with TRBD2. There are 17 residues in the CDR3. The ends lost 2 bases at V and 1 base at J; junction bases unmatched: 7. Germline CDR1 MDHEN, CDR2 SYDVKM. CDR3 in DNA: TGTGCCAGCAGTTTAGAATACCTAGCGGGGGGATCCTACGAGCAGTACTTC. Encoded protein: CASSLEYLAGGSYEQYF. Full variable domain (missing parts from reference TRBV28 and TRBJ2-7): DVKVTQSSRYLVKRTGEKVFLECVQDMDHENMFWYRQDPGLGLRLIYFSYDVKMKEKGDIPEGYSVSREKKERFSLILESASTNQTSMYLCASSLEYLAGGSYEQYFGPGTRLTVT.

The CDR3 sequence: CAARGGQENTEAFF. The CDR3 DNA sequence: TGTGCCGCAAGGGGAGGGCAGGAGAACACTGAAGCTTTCTTT. The rearrangement links TRBV7-3 to TRBJ1-1; TRBD1 might be the D (5 bases). V lost 11 bases and J 1 base, leaving 17 bases between the germline ends. CDR1 SGHTA and CDR2 FQGTGA come from the germline V gene. The CDR3 spans 14 residues.

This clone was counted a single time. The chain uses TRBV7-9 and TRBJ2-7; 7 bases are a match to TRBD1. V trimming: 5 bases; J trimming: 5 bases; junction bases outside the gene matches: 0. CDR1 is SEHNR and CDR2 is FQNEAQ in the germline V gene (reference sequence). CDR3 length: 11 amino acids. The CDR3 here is CASSQGDEQYF. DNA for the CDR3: TGTGCCAGCAGCCAGGGGGACGAGCAGTACTTC. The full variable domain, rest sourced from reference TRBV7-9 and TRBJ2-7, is DTGVSQNPRHKITKRGQNVTFRCDPISEHNRLYWYRQTLGQGPEFLTYFQNEAQLEKSRLLSDRFSAERPKGSFSTLEIQRTEQGDSAMYLCASSQGDEQYFGPGTRLTVT.

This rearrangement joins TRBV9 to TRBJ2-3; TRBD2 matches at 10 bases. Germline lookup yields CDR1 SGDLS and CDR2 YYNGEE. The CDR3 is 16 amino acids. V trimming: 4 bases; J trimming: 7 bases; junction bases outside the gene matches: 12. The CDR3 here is CASSQRLAGVQNTQYF. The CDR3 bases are TGTGCCAGCAGCCAGAGGCTAGCGGGGGTGCAGAATACGCAGTATTTT.

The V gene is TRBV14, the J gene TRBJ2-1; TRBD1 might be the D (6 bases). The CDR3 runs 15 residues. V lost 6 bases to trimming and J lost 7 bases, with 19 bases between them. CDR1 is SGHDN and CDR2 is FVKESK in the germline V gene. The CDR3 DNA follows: TGTGCCAGCAGTCGAACAGGGTTGGATTGGAATGAGCAGTTCTTC. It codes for CASSRTGLDWNEQFF.

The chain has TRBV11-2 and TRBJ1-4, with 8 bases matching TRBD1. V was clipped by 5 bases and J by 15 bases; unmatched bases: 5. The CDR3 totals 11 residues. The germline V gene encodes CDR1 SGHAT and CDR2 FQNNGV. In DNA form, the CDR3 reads TGTGCCAGCAGCCAGGGGGCCGGAGTGTTTTTT. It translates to CASSQGAGVFF.